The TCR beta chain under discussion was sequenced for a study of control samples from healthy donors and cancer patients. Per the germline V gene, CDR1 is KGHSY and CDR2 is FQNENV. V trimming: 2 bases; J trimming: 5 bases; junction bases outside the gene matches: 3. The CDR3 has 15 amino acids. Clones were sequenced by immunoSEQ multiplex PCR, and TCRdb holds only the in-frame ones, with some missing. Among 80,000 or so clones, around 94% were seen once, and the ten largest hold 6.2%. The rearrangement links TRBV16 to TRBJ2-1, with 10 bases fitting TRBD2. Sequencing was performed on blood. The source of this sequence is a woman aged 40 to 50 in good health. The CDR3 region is CASSQASGSNNEQFF. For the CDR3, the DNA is TGTGCCAGCAGCCAAGCTAGCGGGAGCAACAATGAGCAGTTCTTC. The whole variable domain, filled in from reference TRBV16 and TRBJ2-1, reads GEEVAQTPKHLVRGEGQKAKLYCAPIKGHSYVFWYQQVLKNEFKFLISFQNENVFDETGMPKERFSAKCLPNSPCSLEIQATKLEDSAVYFCASSQASGSNNEQFFGPGTRLTVL.